The following is a TCR beta chain sequence with its context. The data stem from a study of blood T cell repertoires in COVID-19. Study background: Samples representing acute and convalescent COVID-19 were sourced from the United States, Italy and Spain. From T cells, B-cell-depleted T cells, or PBMCs came the material, which was cDNA or gDNA.

In the authors' methods: Reference gene primer amplification yielded estimated nucleated cell counts. Clones were sequenced by immunoSEQ multiplex PCR, and TCRdb holds only the in-frame ones, with some missing. V and J calls and clone size are those listed in that table; D and trimming were worked out from the DNA. Among roughly 140,000 clones, over 75% were seen once, and the ten largest hold roughly 5.3%. The sequenced sample was peripheral blood. This clonotype originated in a woman aged 45-59 years with acute or convalescent COVID-19.

The CDR3 region has the DNA TGCGCCAGCAGCCCCGAGACAGGGAGGTTGACTGAAGCTTTCTTT. This sequence encodes CASSPETGRLTEAFF. The gene calls are TRBV5-1 and TRBJ1-1, with 7 bases lining up with TRBD1. V lost 4 bases and J lost 5; bases outside the gene matches: 11. The CDR3 has 15 amino acids. Germline CDR1 reads SGHRS; CDR2 reads YFSETQ.